The 23 T cell receptor beta chains below come from one sample, sequenced in a study of OX40 agonist ivuxolimab in advanced cancers. TCRdb keeps only in-frame clones here, not all; method: immunoSEQ multiplex PCR. Of more than 65,000 clones in the sample, about 93% are singletons; the top ten hold about a sixth. Sample: CD4+ or CD8+ T cells sorted from blood, taken in a trial of the OX40 agonist ivuxolimab. All receptors derive from an adult with an advanced solid tumor such as melanoma, head and neck, liver or kidney cancer.

A remark on this clone: A junction boundary mismatches the germline segment, possibly from a read error. The V gene is TRBV29-1, the J gene TRBJ2-1; no clear D. This CDR3 spans 12 amino acids. From germline, CDR1 is SQVTM and CDR2 ANQGSEA. The CDR3 DNA is TGCAGCGTTGGGCCCTCCGACAATGAGCAGTTCTTC. Translated: CSVGPSDNEQFF.

This chain connects TRBV25-1 to TRBJ2-2, with D possibly being TRBD1 (6 bases). V lost 1 base to trimming and J lost 6 bases, with 9 bases between them. Per the germline V gene, CDR1 is MGHDK and CDR2 is SYGVNS. The CDR3 is 14 residues long. CDR3 sequence: CASSESNRAGELFF. The CDR3 nucleotides are TGTGCCAGCAGTGAATCAAACAGGGCCGGGGAGCTGTTTTTT.

The V call is TRBV28, the J call TRBJ2-5; a weak D match, TRBD1 (5 bases). Trimming took 4 bases from V and 5 from J, leaving 11 bases between them. The CDR3 totals 13 residues. Germline V CDR1 and CDR2: MDHEN, SYDVKM. The CDR3: CASSSGIRETQYF. As DNA, the CDR3 is TGTGCCAGCAGTTCAGGGATAAGGGAGACCCAGTACTTC.

This sequence joins TRBV11-3 and TRBJ2-3; D is unclear. V was clipped by 5 bases and J by 5 bases, with 17 bases between them. Germline V gene data show CDR1 as SGHNT and CDR2 as YENEEA. CDR3 length: 15 residues. DNA for the CDR3: TGTGCCAGCAGCATAAGGGCGAGAGGTCAAGATACGCAGTATTTT. Translated, it gives CASSIRARGQDTQYF.

The DNA of the CDR3 is TGTGCCAGCCGGGACAGAGCCATGAACACTGAAGCTTTCTTT. It specifies CASRDRAMNTEAFF. The chain recombines TRBV7-9 with TRBJ1-1, with 7 nucleotides matching TRBD1. The CDR3 consists of 14 residues. The J segment lost 0 bases and the V segment lost 8 bases, leaving 6 bases of the junction unmatched. Germline V gives CDR1 SEHNR, CDR2 FQNEAQ (reference sequence).

The chain combines TRBV30 with TRBJ1-2; 9 bases fit TRBD1. CDR3 size: 13 residues. In germline, CDR1 is GTSNPN, CDR2 SVGIG (reference sequence). V gave up 1 base and J gave up 7 bases; unmatched junction bases: 4. The chain's CDR3 is CAWSELTGGGYTF. CDR3 bases: TGTGCCTGGAGTGAGCTGACAGGGGGTGGCTACACCTTC.

The chain joins TRBV28 to TRBJ2-7; perhaps TRBD1 as D (6 bases). This CDR3 is 14 amino acids long. Trimming left V 6 bases short and J 1 base short, with 13 bases between. Germline V gives CDR1 MDHEN, CDR2 SYDVKM. For the CDR3, the DNA is TGTGCCAGCAGGGAGGCGCAGGGGTCCTACGAGCAGTACTTC. This sequence encodes CASREAQGSYEQYF. The full variable domain, with the rest looked up from reference TRBV28 and TRBJ2-7, is DVKVTQSSRYLVKRTGEKVFLECVQDMDHENMFWYRQDPGLGLRLIYFSYDVKMKEKGDIPEGYSVSREKKERFSLILESASTNQTSMYLCASREAQGSYEQYFGPGTRLTVT.

J is TRBJ1-1 and V is TRBV15; 11 bases agree with TRBD1. V lost 4 bases, J lost 0 bases, and 13 bases stayed unmatched. The CDR3 covers 19 residues. Germline CDR1 and CDR2: LNHNV and YYDKDF (reference sequence). The DNA for the CDR3 is TGTGCCACCAGCAACCCTACCGGGACAGGGGGTTCGATGAACACTGAAGCTTTCTTT. Translation: CATSNPTGTGGSMNTEAFF. The variable domain in full, completed from reference TRBV15 and TRBJ1-1, reads DAMVIQNPRYQVTQFGKPVTLSCSQTLNHNVMYWYQQKSSQAPKLLFHYYDKDFNNEADTPDNFQSRRPNTSFCFLDIRSPGLGDTAMYLCATSNPTGTGGSMNTEAFFGQGTRLTVV.

The chain links TRBV7-9 to TRBJ2-7, with D possibly being TRBD1 or TRBD2 (5 bases each). V lost 5 bases, J lost 0 bases, and 20 bases lay in between. Germline V gene sequence: CDR1 SEHNR, CDR2 FQNEAQ (reference sequence). The CDR3 has 17 amino acids. DNA for the CDR3: TGTGCCAGCAGCGCCCGAAACAGTGGGACCGTCTCCTACGAGCAGTACTTC. As protein: CASSARNSGTVSYEQYF.

The chain links TRBV4-1 to TRBJ2-3; no clear D. From germline, CDR1 is MGHRA and CDR2 YSYEKL. The CDR3 has 14 residues. Trimming took off 0 bases at V and 4 bases at J, with 8 bases between the two ends. CDR3 nucleotide sequence: TGCGCCAGCAGCCAAGAAAGTGGCGCAGATACGCAGTATTTT. It yields the protein CASSQESGADTQYF.

V usage is TRBV5-4 and J usage is TRBJ2-1; D remains ambiguous. Trimming shortened V by 2 bases and J by 9 bases, and 9 bases separated the two germline ends. The germline CDR1 and CDR2 sequences are SGHNT and YYREEE (reference sequence). This CDR3 has 12 residues. The CDR3 DNA reads TGTGCCAGCAGCTTATATAGCAGTGAGCAGTTCTTC. It codes for CASSLYSSEQFF. Full variable domain (missing parts from reference TRBV5-4 and TRBJ2-1): ETGVTQSPTHLIKTRGQQVTLRCSSQSGHNTVSWYQQALGQGPQFIFQYYREEENGRGNFPPRFSGLQFPNYSSELNVNALELDDSALYLCASSLYSSEQFFGPGTRLTVL.

The J gene is TRBJ2-5, the V gene TRBV27; the match to TRBD2 covers 9 bases. Trimming took 3 bases from V and 5 from J; bases not matched to a gene: 10. This CDR3 region has 16 residues. CDR1 and CDR2 (germline): MNHEY, SMNVEV (reference sequence). The CDR3 loop reads CASSLGRRGGLETQYF. CDR3 nucleotide sequence: TGTGCCAGCAGTTTGGGGAGGCGGGGGGGCCTGGAGACCCAGTACTTC.

The rearrangement links TRBV25-1 to TRBJ2-5; D gene ambiguous. The germline gives CDR1 MGHDK, CDR2 SYGVNS. The CDR3 loop spans 16 amino acids. Trimming stripped 5 bases from V and 0 bases from J, with 16 bases between. CDR3 bases: TGTGCCAGCAGTCCGACCCTCACACTTTACCAAGAGACCCAGTACTTC. As protein: CASSPTLTLYQETQYF.

The chain uses TRBV4-1 and TRBJ1-1, with TRBD1 as a possible D gene (6 bases). The CDR3 runs to 12 residues. CDR1 MGHRA and CDR2 YSYEKL come from the germline V gene. V was clipped by 1 base and J by 7 bases, with 7 bases between them. The CDR3: CASSQGGGEAFF. Written as DNA, the CDR3 is TGCGCCAGCAGCCAAGGAGGGGGTGAAGCTTTCTTT.

The chain joins TRBV9 to TRBJ2-2, with D unresolved. The length of the CDR3 is 12 residues. Trimming pared 0 bases from V and 8 bases from J, leaving 5 bases between. The germline CDR1 and CDR2 sequences are SGDLS and YYNGEE. The CDR3 sequence: CASSVVYGELFF. CDR3 sequence (DNA): TGTGCCAGCAGCGTAGTTTATGGGGAGCTGTTTTTT.

This clone was counted between two and nine times. V is TRBV19 and J is TRBJ2-7; 13 nucleotides line up with TRBD2. Germline CDR1 reads LNHDA; CDR2 reads SQIVND (reference sequence). The CDR3 consists of 12 residues. V shed 10 bases and J 6 bases; nucleotides not matched to a gene: 3. DNA of the CDR3: TGTGCCACTACTAGCGGGAGGGCCGAGCAGTACTTC. It specifies CATTSGRAEQYF. The full variable domain, completed using reference TRBV19 and TRBJ2-7, is DGGITQSPKYLFRKEGQNVTLSCEQNLNHDAMYWYRQDPGQGLRLIYYSQIVNDFQKGDIAEGYSVSREKKESFPLTVTSAQKNPTAFYLCATTSGRAEQYFGPGTRLTVT.

The rearrangement links TRBV6-5 to TRBJ2-1; TRBD1 might be the D (6 bases). With 0 bases removed from V and 4 bases from J, the gap between germline ends came to 13 bases. The V gene's germline CDR1 is MNHEY and CDR2 SVGAGI. This CDR3 contains 16 residues. The CDR3 DNA is TGTGCCAGCAGTTACTCTCAGGGGCCCGGGTACAATGAGCAGTTCTTC. Translation: CASSYSQGPGYNEQFF.

The chain links TRBV27 to TRBJ1-1; D is undetermined. Germline CDR1 reads MNHEY; CDR2 reads SMNVEV (reference sequence). V shed 3 bases and J shed 1 base, with 12 bases lying between them. There are 15 residues in the CDR3. The CDR3, as DNA: TGTGCCAGCAGTTTGGCCAACTTAGGGAACACTGAAGCTTTCTTT. Residues: CASSLANLGNTEAFF.

The rearrangement uses TRBV4-1 and TRBJ2-7; possibly TRBD1 for D (5 bases). V gave up 1 base and J gave up 0 bases, with 13 bases separating them. The CDR3 is made up of 16 amino acids. From germline, CDR1 is MGHRA and CDR2 YSYEKL. CDR3 sequence reads: CASSQVGWGSSYEQYF. CDR3 sequence (DNA): TGCGCCAGCAGCCAAGTTGGGTGGGGCAGCTCCTACGAGCAGTACTTC.

V usage is TRBV4-1 and J usage is TRBJ2-1; possibly TRBD2 for D (7 bases). Germline CDR1 MGHRA, CDR2 YSYEKL. Trimming removed 6 bases at V and 8 bases at J, with 14 bases between. This CDR3 region has 13 residues. The CDR3 here is CASRLGAGDEQFF. The CDR3 DNA is TGCGCCAGCAGACTGGGGGCGGGGGATGAGCAGTTCTTC.

This rearrangement joins TRBV9 to TRBJ1-1; TRBD1 matches at 8 bases. The germline V gene encodes CDR1 SGDLS and CDR2 YYNGEE. This CDR3 is built from 16 residues. The V and J ends lost 1 base and 5 bases, in that order; junction bases with no gene match: 10. The CDR3 DNA follows: TGTGCCAGCAGCGTATACACAGGGGGACTCGGGACTGAAGCTTTCTTT. Amino acids: CASSVYTGGLGTEAFF.

Only one count was recorded for this clone. This chain joins TRBV19 and TRBJ1-2; D may be TRBD1 (5 bases). This CDR3 has 14 residues. The V gene's germline CDR1 is LNHDA and CDR2 SQIVND (reference sequence). Trimming took 5 bases from V and 4 from J, leaving 14 bases between them. The CDR3 DNA reads as TGTGCCAGTAGTCCCCGGGCGAGGGGCTATGGCTACACCTTC. Translation: CASSPRARGYGYTF.

V gene TRBV4-1 combines with J gene TRBJ2-7; a weak D match, TRBD1 (6 bases). V was cut by 2 bases and J by 2 bases, with 7 bases left in between. Per the germline V gene, CDR1 is MGHRA and CDR2 is YSYEKL. The CDR3 spans 13 residues. The CDR3 protein is CASSQRTAYEQYF. The CDR3 DNA sequence: TGCGCCAGCAGCCAAAGGACAGCCTACGAGCAGTACTTC.